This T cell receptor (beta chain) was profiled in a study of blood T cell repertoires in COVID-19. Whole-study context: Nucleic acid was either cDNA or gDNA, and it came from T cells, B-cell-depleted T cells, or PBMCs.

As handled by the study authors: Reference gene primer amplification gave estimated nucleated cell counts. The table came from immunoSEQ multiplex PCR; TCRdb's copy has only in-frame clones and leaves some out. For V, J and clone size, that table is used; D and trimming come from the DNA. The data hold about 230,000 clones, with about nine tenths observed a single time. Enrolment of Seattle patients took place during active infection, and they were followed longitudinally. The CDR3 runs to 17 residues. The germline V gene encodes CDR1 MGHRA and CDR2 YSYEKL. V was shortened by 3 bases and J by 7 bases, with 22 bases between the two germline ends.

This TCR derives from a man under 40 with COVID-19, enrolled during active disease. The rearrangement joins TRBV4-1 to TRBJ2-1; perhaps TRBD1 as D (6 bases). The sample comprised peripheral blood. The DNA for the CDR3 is TGCGCCAGCAGCCACCCTTCAGGGGTAGGAAGTCGGAATGAGCAGTTCTTC. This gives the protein CASSHPSGVGSRNEQFF.